This T cell receptor beta chain was identified in a study of brain T cells in children with intractable seizures. The CDR3 runs 14 residues. V was trimmed by 1 base and J by 4 bases, leaving 8 bases between them. CDR1 is MGHRA, CDR2 YSYEKL, per germline. The assay was immunoSEQ multiplex PCR, and TCRdb's table has in-frame clones only and misses some. There are 75,000 to 80,000 clones in the sample; about 93% occur only once, and around 1.6% lies in the top ten. The TCR comes from a boy younger than two with tuberous sclerosis and intractable seizures. Sequences were derived from peripheral blood, sampled at surgery. The chain uses TRBV4-1 and TRBJ1-3, with TRBD1 as a possible D gene (6 bases). The DNA for the CDR3 is TGCGCCAGCAGCCAAGGGGACAACGGAAACACCATATATTTT. It codes for CASSQGDNGNTIYF.